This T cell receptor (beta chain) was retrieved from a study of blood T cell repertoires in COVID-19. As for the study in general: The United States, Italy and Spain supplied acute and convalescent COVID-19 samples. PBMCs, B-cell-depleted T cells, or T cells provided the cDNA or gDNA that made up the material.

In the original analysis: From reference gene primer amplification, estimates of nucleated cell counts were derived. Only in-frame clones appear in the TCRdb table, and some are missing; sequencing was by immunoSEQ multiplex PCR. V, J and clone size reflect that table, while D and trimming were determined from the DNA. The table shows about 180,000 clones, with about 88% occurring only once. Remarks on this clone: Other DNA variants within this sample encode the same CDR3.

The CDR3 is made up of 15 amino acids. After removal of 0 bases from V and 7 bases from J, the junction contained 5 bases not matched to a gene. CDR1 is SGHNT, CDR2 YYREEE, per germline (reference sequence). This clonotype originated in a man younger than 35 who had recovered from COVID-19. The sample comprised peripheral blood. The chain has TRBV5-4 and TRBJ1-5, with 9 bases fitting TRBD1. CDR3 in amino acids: CASSLGGQGNQPQHF. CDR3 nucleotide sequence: TGTGCCAGCAGCTTGGGGGGACAGGGTAACCAGCCCCAGCATTTT.